Given below is one T cell receptor (beta chain) in context. Its antigen remains unidentified. No much larger clone is present one base from it, and per-base qualities are unavailable. The germline V gene (reference sequence) yields LNHNV for CDR1 and YYDKDF for CDR2. Germline trimming amounts to 6 bases on V and 8 bases on J, with 5 as the count of junction bases outside the gene matches. Inclusive of the bounding cysteine and phenylalanine, the CDR3 is 13 residues long. This entry keeps only the CDR3 DNA: 39 bases, framed from base 1. Scalp biopsies and blood samples were provided by unaffected controls. Human scalp biopsies were fixed immediately in PAXgene tissue containers. The sample is drawn from a study of CD8+ T cells in alopecia areata (dated by TCRdb to the late 2010s). The study in broad terms: To study T cell clonal expansion in alopecia areata, the researchers applied high-throughput TCRbeta sequencing to both the C3H/HeJ mouse model and human patients. In humans, TCRbeta sequencing was performed on scalp tissue and on sorted CD4+ and CD8+ peripheral blood T cells from healthy controls and from patients with patchy or totalis/universalis alopecia areata. Clonality in the scalp was compared among normal scalp (n=4), patchy alopecia areata scalp (n=8), and alopecia totalis/universalis scalp (n=8). RNA was extracted with the PAXgene miRNA kit for fixed scalp, the miRNeasy kit for PBMCs, and the RNeasy kit for mouse skin. immunoSEQ multiplex PCR using 35 Vbeta forward primers and 13 Jbeta reverse primers was used to amplify TCRbeta CDR3 regions.

General study outcomes and caveats: TCR sequences shared between patients were less clear than in mice, possibly partly because of HLA diversity in the patient population. Compared with normal scalp, lesional scalp had higher clonality and more expanded CD8+ clones, particularly in alopecia totalis/universalis, a pattern that suggests antigenic drive. Scalp TCR repertoire analysis is complicated because resident alphabeta T cells in normal human skin are also sequenced, whereas mouse skin is dominated by gammadelta T cells.

Libraries were built with the immunoSEQ multiplex PCR assay. For TCR sequencing, RNA was extracted from every sample and reverse transcribed into cDNA to serve as template. SuperScript III was used to make first-strand cDNA, primed with a 2:1 mix of oligo-dT and random hexamers. A synthetic immune receptor repertoire was used to assess amplification bias, and residual bias was removed computationally. The published analysis was carried out like this. After raw reads were preprocessed to remove errors, the CDR3 was defined following IMGT conventions as running from the conserved cysteine to phenylalanine. Clonality was computed by normalizing Shannon entropy by log2 of the number of productive unique TCRs and subtracting the result from 1. Scalp TCRbeta sequences were cross-referenced with sorted blood CD4 and CD8 repertoires so that the CD4 or CD8 identity of scalp clones could be inferred. Held by TCRdb, this immuneACCESS table contains in-frame sequences only and omits some clones. Under half of the omission traces to an unresolved V gene where checked; the cause of the rest is unknown. V and J calls plus clone size are reproduced from that table; the DNA served to infer D and trimming. This sample is represented by approximately 3,900 clones; over 55% of them were singletons. The ten largest clones take up 6.8% of the sample.

Sequenced: skin. This chain is built from TRBV15 and TRBJ1-4; a stretch of 8 junction bases matches TRBD1. The clonotype originates from a human donor in good health. The CDR3 reads as follows: CATSDRGWEKLFF. The DNA sequence follows: TGTGCCACCAGTGACAGGGGATGGGAAAAACTGTTTTTT.